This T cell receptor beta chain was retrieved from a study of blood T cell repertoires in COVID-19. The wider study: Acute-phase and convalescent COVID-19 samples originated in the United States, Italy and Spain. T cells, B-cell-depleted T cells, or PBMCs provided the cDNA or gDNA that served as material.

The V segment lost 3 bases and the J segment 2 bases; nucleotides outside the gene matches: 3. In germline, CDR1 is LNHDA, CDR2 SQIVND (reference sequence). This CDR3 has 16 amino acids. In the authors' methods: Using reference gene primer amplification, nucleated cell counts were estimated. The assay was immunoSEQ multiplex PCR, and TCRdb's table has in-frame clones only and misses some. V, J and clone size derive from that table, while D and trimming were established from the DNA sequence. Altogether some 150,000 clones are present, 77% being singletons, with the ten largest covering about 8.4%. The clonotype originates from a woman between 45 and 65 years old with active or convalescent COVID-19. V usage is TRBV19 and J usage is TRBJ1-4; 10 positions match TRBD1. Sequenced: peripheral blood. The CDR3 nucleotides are TGTGCCAGTAGTATTGGACAGGGGGGGACTAATGAAAAACTGTTTTTT. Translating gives CASSIGQGGTNEKLFF.